The clone carrying this TCR beta chain was found a few times. Its antigen is not known. By way of CD45RO/CCR7/CD25/CD127/CD95/CD27, the CD4+ regulatory, stem cell-like memory, central memory and naive cells were sorted. Expressed TCRB transcripts were sequenced, since all the RNA that had been isolated was reverse transcribed. Clones were sequenced by immunoSEQ multiplex PCR, and TCRdb holds only the in-frame ones, with some missing. This table has approximately 60,000 clones, around 63% appearing once. The data are from a study of beta chain features in type 1 diabetes. Across the whole study: What patients shared with healthy donors was a similar profile of age, gender and cell yields.

Study-wide results and caveats: In cDNA sequencing, cells with high TCR expression could be over-represented.

The clonotype originates from a woman in her late teens or twenties in good health. Sequencing input: Tregs from blood.

CDR3 residues: CASSHPGQGAAYEQYF. For the CDR3, the DNA is TGCGCCAGCAGTCATCCGGGACAGGGGGCCGCCTACGAGCAGTACTTC. This chain joins TRBV23-1 and TRBJ2-7, with 12 nucleotides matching TRBD1. TRBV23-1 is an ORF for which the function is uncertain. V dropped 3 bases and J dropped 2; count of bases not matched to a gene: 5. The CDR3 spans 16 residues.